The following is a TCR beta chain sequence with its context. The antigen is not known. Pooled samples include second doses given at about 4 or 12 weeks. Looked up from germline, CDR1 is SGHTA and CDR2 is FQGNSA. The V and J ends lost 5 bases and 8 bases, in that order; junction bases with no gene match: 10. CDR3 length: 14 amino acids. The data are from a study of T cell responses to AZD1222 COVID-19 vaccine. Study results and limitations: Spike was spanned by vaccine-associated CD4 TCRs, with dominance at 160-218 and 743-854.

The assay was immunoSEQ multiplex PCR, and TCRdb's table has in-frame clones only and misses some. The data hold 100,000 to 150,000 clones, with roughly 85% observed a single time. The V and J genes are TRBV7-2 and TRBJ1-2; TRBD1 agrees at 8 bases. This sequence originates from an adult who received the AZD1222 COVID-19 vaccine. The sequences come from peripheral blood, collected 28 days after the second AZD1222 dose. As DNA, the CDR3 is TGTGCCAGCAGCAACTCCGACAGGGGCGGGGGCTACACCTTC. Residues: CASSNSDRGGGYTF.